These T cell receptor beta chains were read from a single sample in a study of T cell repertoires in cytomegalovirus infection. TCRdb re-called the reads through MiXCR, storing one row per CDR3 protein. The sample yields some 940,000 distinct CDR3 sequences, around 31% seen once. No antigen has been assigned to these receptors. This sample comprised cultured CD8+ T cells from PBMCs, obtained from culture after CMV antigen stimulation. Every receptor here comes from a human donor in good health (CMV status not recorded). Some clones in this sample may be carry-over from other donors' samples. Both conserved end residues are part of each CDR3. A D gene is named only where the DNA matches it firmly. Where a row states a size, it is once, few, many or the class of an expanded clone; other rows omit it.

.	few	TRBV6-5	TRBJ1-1	CASSYLPGGTEAFF	TGTGCCAGCAGTTACCTTCCTGGCGGCACTGAAGCTTTCTTT
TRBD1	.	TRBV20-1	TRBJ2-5	CSARLYPGDRPRETQYF	TGCAGTGCTAGACTATACCCCGGGGACAGGCCCAGGGAGACCCAGTACTTC
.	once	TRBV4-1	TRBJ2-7	CASSPNWGVEQYF	TGCGCCAGCAGCCCCAATTGGGGGGTCGAGCAGTACTTC
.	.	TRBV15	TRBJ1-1	CATSTLDRNTEAFF	TGTGCCACCAGCACCCTGGACAGGAACACTGAAGCTTTCTTT
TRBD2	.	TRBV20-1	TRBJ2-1	CSAFVAGVYNEQFF	TGCAGTGCCTTTGTAGCGGGGGTCTACAATGAGCAGTTCTTC
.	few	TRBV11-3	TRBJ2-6	CASSPRTGSGANVLTF	TGTGCCAGCAGCCCTCGGACGGGCTCTGGGGCCAACGTCCTGACTTTC
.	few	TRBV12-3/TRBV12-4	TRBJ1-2	CASSLALGHAYGYTF	TGTGCCAGCAGTTTAGCGCTGGGACACGCATATGGCTACACCTTC
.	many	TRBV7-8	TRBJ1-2	CASSSRLGGFYGYTF	TGTGCCAGCAGCTCTCGGCTGGGGGGTTTTTATGGCTACACCTTC
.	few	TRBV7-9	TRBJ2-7	CASSLGSLGYEQYF	TGTGCCAGCAGCTTGGGGTCCTTAGGGTACGAGCAGTACTTC
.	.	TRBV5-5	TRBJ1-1	CANSPQGVEAFF	TGTGCCAACAGCCCGCAGGGTGTTGAAGCTTTCTTT
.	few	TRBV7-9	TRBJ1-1	CASSLPDGSNTEAFF	TGTGCCAGCAGCCTCCCCGACGGGTCGAACACTGAAGCTTTCTTT
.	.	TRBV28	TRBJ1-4	CASSLATGGEKLFF	TGTGCCAGCAGTTTAGCGACAGGAGGGGAAAAACTGTTTTTT
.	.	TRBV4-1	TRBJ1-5	CASSQGVGSNQPQHF	TGCGCCAGCAGCCAAGGGGTAGGAAGCAATCAGCCCCAGCATTTT
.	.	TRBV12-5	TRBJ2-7	CVSQMDTTYEQYF	TGTGTTAGTCAGATGGACACTACCTACGAGCAGTACTTC
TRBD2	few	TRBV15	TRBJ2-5	CATSRERGAAETQYF	TGTGCCACCAGCAGGGAGCGGGGGGCCGCGGAGACCCAGTACTTC
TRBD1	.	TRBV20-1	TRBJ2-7	CSAFDRGNYEQYF	TGCAGTGCATTTGACAGGGGGAACTACGAGCAGTACTTC
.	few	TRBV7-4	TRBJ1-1	CASSLDGSGAFF	TGTGCCAGCAGCTTAGATGGATCAGGGGCTTTCTTT
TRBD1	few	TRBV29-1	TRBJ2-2	CSASKDRVTVTGELFF	TGCAGCGCATCTAAGGACAGGGTTACAGTCACCGGGGAGCTGTTTTTT
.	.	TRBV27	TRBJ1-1	CASSLTQGTNTEAFF	TGTGCCAGCAGTTTAACCCAGGGGACGAACACTGAAGCTTTCTTT
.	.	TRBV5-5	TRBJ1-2	CASSLWGTGYTF	TGTGCCAGCAGCTTGTGGGGAACTGGCTACACCTTC
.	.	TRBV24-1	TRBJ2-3	CATSGGTSTDTQYF	TGTGCCACCAGTGGGGGGACTAGCACAGATACGCAGTATTTT
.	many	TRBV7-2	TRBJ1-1	CASSYSGSGHEAFF	TGTGCCAGCAGCTACTCCGGGTCGGGGCATGAAGCTTTCTTT
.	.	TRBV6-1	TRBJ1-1	CASRNTWSTEAFF	TGTGCCAGCAGAAACACCTGGAGCACTGAAGCTTTCTTT